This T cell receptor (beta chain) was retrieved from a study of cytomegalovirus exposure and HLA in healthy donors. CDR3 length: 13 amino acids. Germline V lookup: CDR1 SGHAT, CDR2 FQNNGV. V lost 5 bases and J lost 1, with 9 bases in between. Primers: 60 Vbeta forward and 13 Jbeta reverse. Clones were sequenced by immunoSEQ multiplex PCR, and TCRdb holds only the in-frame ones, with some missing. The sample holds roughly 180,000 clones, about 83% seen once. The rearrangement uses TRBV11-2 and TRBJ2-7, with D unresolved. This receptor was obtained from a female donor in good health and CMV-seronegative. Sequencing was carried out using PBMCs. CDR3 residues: CASSVSGSYEQYF. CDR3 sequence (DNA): TGTGCCAGCAGCGTTAGTGGTTCCTACGAGCAGTACTTC.